Listed here are 30 T cell receptor beta chains from one sample, sequenced in a study of blood T cell repertoires in COVID-19. Only in-frame clones appear in the TCRdb table, and some are missing; sequencing was by immunoSEQ multiplex PCR. This sample yields some 130,000 clones, of which about 89% are seen a single time; roughly 10% belongs to the top ten. Sequencing was performed on peripheral blood. These receptors were taken from a woman in her seventies with COVID-19, enrolled during active disease.

This clone has only one observation. One junction end does not reproduce the germline sequence, and a read error may be involved. J is TRBJ2-7 and V is TRBV11-2; tentatively, D is TRBD2 (5 bases). CDR1 and CDR2 from the germline V gene are SGHAT and FQNNGV. The CDR3 has 14 amino acids. The CDR3: CASSNGLGSYKQYF. CDR3 nucleotides: TGTGCCAGCAGTAATGGACTGGGCTCCTACAAGCAGTACTTC.

The chain combines TRBV12-3 or TRBV12-4 with TRBJ1-2; D ambiguous. The CDR3 extends over 12 amino acids. V dropped 1 base and J dropped 6 bases, with 6 bases sitting between them. The CDR3 spells CASSLELDGYTF. The DNA of the CDR3 is TGTGCCAGCAGTTTAGAGCTAGATGGCTACACCTTC.

The chain couples TRBV6-5 to TRBJ2-7; 10 bases are shared with TRBD1. CDR1 and CDR2 (germline): MNHEY, SVGAGI. This CDR3 has 13 residues. Trimming cost V 9 bases and J 5 bases; bases outside gene matches: 7. CDR3 loop: CASTRDRGNEQYF. The CDR3 nucleotides read TGTGCCAGTACCCGGGACAGGGGCAACGAGCAGTACTTC.

This chain links TRBV5-1 with TRBJ2-2, with TRBD2 matching 11 bases. Per the germline V gene, CDR1 is SGHRS and CDR2 is YFSETQ. The CDR3 runs 16 residues. J gave up 6 bases and V 0 bases, and 4 bases lay outside the gene matches. The CDR3 sequence: CASSLGPLAGAGELFF. In nucleotides, the CDR3 is TGCGCCAGCAGCTTGGGGCCACTAGCGGGGGCCGGGGAGCTGTTTTTT.

The rearrangement joins TRBV6-6 to TRBJ1-2; 10 nucleotides line up with TRBD1. The CDR3 is 15 residues long. V dropped 5 bases and J dropped 0; count of bases not matched to a gene: 3. CDR1 MNHNY and CDR2 SVGAGI come from the germline V gene (reference sequence). The CDR3 is CASSPGQGANYGYTF. CDR3 sequence (DNA): TGTGCCAGCAGTCCCGGACAGGGGGCTAACTATGGCTACACCTTC.

The chain joins TRBV6-1 to TRBJ2-3; unclear D gene. Per the germline V gene, CDR1 is MNHNS and CDR2 is SASEGT. Trimming cost V 1 base and J 4 bases, with 15 bases left between them. The CDR3 covers 16 residues. CDR3: CASSEGRQRWADTQYF. The CDR3 nucleotides read TGTGCCAGCAGTGAAGGGCGACAAAGGTGGGCAGATACGCAGTATTTT.

V and J are TRBV7-3 and TRBJ2-1; 12 bases map to TRBD2. The V gene end was trimmed by 5 bases and the J gene end by 7 bases; junction bases not matched to a gene: 9. This CDR3 region has 16 residues. From germline, CDR1 is SGHTA and CDR2 FQGTGA. The CDR3 DNA reads as TGTGCCAGCAGCCTCCTAGCGGGGGGGCCAAGAAATGAGCAGTTCTTC. Translation: CASSLLAGGPRNEQFF.

This chain links TRBV20-1 with TRBJ2-7, with 8 positions matching TRBD2. The CDR3 has 15 amino acids. Germline V gene data show CDR1 as DFQATT and CDR2 as SNEGSKA (reference sequence). J lost 4 bases, V lost 3 bases, and 11 bases had no gene match. The CDR3 protein is CSASGAGGVGYEQYF. Here the CDR3 DNA reads TGCAGTGCTAGTGGGGCGGGGGGCGTTGGGTACGAGCAGTACTTC.

This clone was detected once. The chain recombines TRBV11-1 with TRBJ1-2; 7 positions agree with TRBD1. V shed 5 bases and J 8 bases; nucleotides not matched to a gene: 5. This CDR3 region has 12 residues. Germline CDR1 and CDR2: SGHAT and FQDESV (reference sequence). CDR3 coding DNA: TGTGCCAGCAGCGCAGGGGGGCGAGGCTACACCTTC. It encodes CASSAGGRGYTF.

The chain combines TRBV30 with TRBJ2-7, with unresolved D. CDR1 and CDR2 (germline): GTSNPN, SVGIG (reference sequence). Trimming took off 0 bases at V and 2 bases at J, with 20 bases between the two ends. This CDR3 region has 17 residues. The CDR3 DNA sequence: TGTGCCTGGAGTGTTGATCTCTCTCCCGGGTATCCCTACGAGCAGTACTTC. As protein: CAWSVDLSPGYPYEQYF.

A word on this clone: Sequence at one end of the junction differs from germline and may be a read error. The chain employs TRBV5-5 and TRBJ1-2, with D possibly TRBD1 on 6 matching bases. Germline CDR1 SGHKS, CDR2 YYEKEE (reference sequence). The CDR3 extends over 13 amino acids. Here the CDR3 reads CASSLVQGYDYTF. The CDR3 nucleotides are TGTGCCAGCAGCTTGGTACAGGGATATGACTACACCTTC. The whole variable domain, filled in from reference TRBV5-5 and TRBJ1-2, reads DAGVTQSPTHLIKTRGQQVTLRCSPISGHKSVSWYQQVLGQGPQFIFQYYEKEERGRGNFPDRFSARQFPNYSSELNVNALLLGDSALYLCASSLVQGYDYTFGSGTRLTVV.

The chain couples TRBV7-8 to TRBJ1-5; D is undetermined. CDR3 length: 16 residues. Germline-derived CDR1 and CDR2 are SGHVS and FQNEAQ. The V end was cut by 7 bases, the J end by 1 base, with 17 bases between. CDR3 protein: CASTLFEWASNQPQHF. The CDR3 nucleotides read TGTGCCAGCACCCTATTTGAATGGGCCAGCAATCAGCCCCAGCATTTT.

This rearrangement joins TRBV9 to TRBJ2-1; TRBD2 agrees at 12 bases. Germline CDR1 reads SGDLS; CDR2 reads YYNGEE. V gave up 7 bases and J gave up 1 base; unmatched junction bases: 12. This CDR3 is built from 18 residues. The CDR3, as DNA: TGTGCCAGCTCGGCACTAGCGGGGGGCGTCGGTTCCTACAATGAGCAGTTCTTC. Protein sequence: CASSALAGGVGSYNEQFF.

This rearrangement joins TRBV28 to TRBJ1-4; 12 positions match TRBD1. The germline CDR1 and CDR2 sequences are MDHEN and SYDVKM. V was clipped by 5 bases and J by 0 bases; unmatched bases: 10. This CDR3 has 19 amino acids. The CDR3, as DNA: TGTGCCAGCAGTCCTCAAAGGGACAGGGGGCCTGCAACTAATGAAAAACTGTTTTTT. Translated, it gives CASSPQRDRGPATNEKLFF.

Written as DNA, the CDR3 is TGTGCCAGCAGCCAAGGCAACAGGGAATCTGGAAACACCATATATTTT. This sequence encodes CASSQGNRESGNTIYF. The rearrangement uses TRBV3-1 (or the pseudogene TRBV3-2) and TRBJ1-3, with D possibly TRBD1 on 6 matching bases. Germline CDR1 and CDR2: LGHDT and YNNKEL (reference sequence). The CDR3 contains 16 residues. Deletions cut 1 base from V and 1 base from J, with 11 bases between.

This clone was found a few times. The chain recombines TRBV2 with TRBJ2-7, with 8 positions matching TRBD1. V lost 5 bases to trimming and J lost 5 bases; unmatched junction nucleotides: 11. There are 15 residues in the CDR3. CDR1 and CDR2 from the germline V gene are SNHLY and FYNNEI. CDR3 protein: CASSLDRGMSDEQYF. The DNA for the CDR3 is TGTGCCAGCAGTCTTGACAGGGGTATGAGCGACGAGCAGTACTTC.

The chain recombines TRBV12-5 with TRBJ2-1; D is possibly TRBD2 (6 bases). In germline, CDR1 is LGHNT, CDR2 FRNRAP. V lost 3 bases and J lost 6, with 24 bases in between. CDR3 length equals 18 residues. CDR3 sequence reads: CASGFQNRGYHHINEQFF. The CDR3, as DNA: TGTGCTAGTGGTTTCCAAAATCGGGGGTACCATCATATCAATGAGCAGTTCTTC. The entire variable domain, with the rest obtained from reference TRBV12-5 and TRBJ2-1, is as follows: DARVTQTPRHKVTEMGQEVTMRCQPILGHNTVFWYRQTMMQGLELLAYFRNRAPLDDSGMPKDRFSAEMPDATLATLKIQPSEPRDSAVYFCASGFQNRGYHHINEQFFGPGTRLTVL.

The CDR3 protein is CASRRYNEQFF. The DNA of the CDR3 is TGTGCCAGCAGGAGGTACAATGAGCAGTTCTTC. The chain has TRBV11-2 and TRBJ2-1, with no clear D. V dropped 6 bases and J dropped 4 bases, with 4 bases sitting between them. The germline V gene has CDR1 SGHAT and CDR2 FQNNGV. The CDR3 has 11 residues.

The V call is TRBV19, the J call TRBJ1-5; D unclear. The CDR3 covers 14 residues. The germline V gene encodes CDR1 LNHDA and CDR2 SQIVND (reference sequence). With 4 bases removed from V and 0 bases from J, the gap between germline ends came to 7 bases. The CDR3 loop reads CASSNRNSNQPQHF. CDR3 sequence (DNA): TGTGCCAGTAGTAATAGAAATAGCAATCAGCCCCAGCATTTT.

The chain joins TRBV2 to TRBJ1-5; D is perhaps TRBD1 (6 bases). CDR1 and CDR2 from the germline V gene are SNHLY and FYNNEI. This CDR3 has 15 amino acids. With 6 bases removed from V and 3 bases from J, the gap between germline ends came to 15 bases. CDR3 loop: CASRVGQQPNQPQHF. Here the CDR3 DNA reads TGTGCCAGCAGGGTAGGACAGCAACCCAATCAGCCCCAGCATTTT.

This chain links TRBV5-4 with TRBJ2-3; 11 bases map to TRBD2. The CDR3 is made up of 16 amino acids. The J segment lost 1 base and the V segment lost 3 bases, leaving 4 bases of the junction unmatched. Per the germline V gene, CDR1 is SGHNT and CDR2 is YYREEE (reference sequence). The DNA for the CDR3 is TGTGCCAGCAGCTCTGGGACTAGCGGACGCACAGATACGCAGTATTTT. Translated: CASSSGTSGRTDTQYF.

This clone was detected ten times or more. The chain couples TRBV5-1 to TRBJ2-2; 7 bases line up with TRBD1. Germline values: CDR1 SGHRS, CDR2 YFSETQ. The CDR3 consists of 16 residues. The V and J ends lost 1 base and 1 base, in that order; junction bases with no gene match: 4. The CDR3 spells CASSLRQGKNTGELFF. The CDR3 DNA sequence: TGCGCCAGCAGCTTGCGACAGGGCAAGAACACCGGGGAGCTGTTTTTT.

CDR3 nucleotide sequence: TGTGCCAGCACCAGGGCAGGATTGAACACTGAAGCTTTCTTT. Amino acid sequence: CASTRAGLNTEAFF. V usage is TRBV28 and J usage is TRBJ1-1; perhaps TRBD1 as D (5 bases). Germline lookup yields CDR1 MDHEN and CDR2 SYDVKM. Trimming took 7 bases from V and 0 from J, leaving 12 bases between them. The length of the CDR3 is 14 residues.

The chain recombines TRBV14 with TRBJ1-2; 7 bases are a match to TRBD1. J was trimmed by 4 bases and V by 3 bases; bases with no gene match: 11. The CDR3 length is 16 residues. The germline CDR1 and CDR2 sequences are SGHDN and FVKESK. The CDR3 bases are TGTGCCAGCAGCCACCTTGGAGGGGGCGCATTCTATGGCTACACCTTC. Translation: CASSHLGGGAFYGYTF. The full variable domain, its missing parts supplied by reference TRBV14 and TRBJ1-2, is EAGVTQFPSHSVIEKGQTVTLRCDPISGHDNLYWYRRVMGKEIKFLLHFVKESKQDESGMPNNRFLAERTGGTYSTLKVQPAELEDSGVYFCASSHLGGGAFYGYTFGSGTRLTVV.

The rearrangement links TRBV3-1 (or the pseudogene TRBV3-2) to TRBJ1-3; D is undetermined. This CDR3 spans 15 amino acids. Germline CDR1 is LGHDT and CDR2 is YNNKEL (reference sequence). The ends were cut back, 0 bases at V and 3 bases at J, with 9 bases in the middle. The DNA of the CDR3 is TGTGCCAGCAGCCAAGATCTCCGGAGTGGAAACACCATATATTTT. This encodes CASSQDLRSGNTIYF.

The sample holds a few counts of this clone. The rearrangement uses TRBV11-2 and TRBJ1-2; D is perhaps TRBD1 (6 bases). Germline CDR1 reads SGHAT; CDR2 reads FQNNGV. V was shortened by 2 bases and J by 13 bases, with 17 bases between the two germline ends. This CDR3 spans 13 amino acids. The CDR3 bases are TGTGCCAGCAGCTTAATAGAGACAGGCGGTTTCACCTTC. Translated, it gives CASSLIETGGFTF.

This clone appeared a few times. The rearrangement joins TRBV20-1 to TRBJ2-1; D unresolved. With 4 bases removed from V and 5 bases from J, the gap between germline ends came to 6 bases. Germline V gene lookup returns CDR1 DFQATT and CDR2 SNEGSKA (reference sequence). The CDR3 consists of 11 residues. CDR3 amino acids: CSATRNNEQFF. Here the CDR3 DNA reads TGCAGTGCTACTAGGAACAATGAGCAGTTCTTC.

The J gene is TRBJ1-4, the V gene TRBV5-1; TRBD1 might be the D (6 bases). Germline V gives CDR1 SGHRS, CDR2 YFSETQ. This CDR3 is 14 amino acids long. The V and J ends lost 4 bases and 8 bases respectively, with 15 bases between them. DNA of the CDR3: TGCGCCAGCAGCCCCGAACAGGGTTGGGAAAAACTGTTTTTT. It encodes CASSPEQGWEKLFF.

The gene calls are TRBV12-3 or TRBV12-4 and TRBJ1-1; possible D gene TRBD1, 5 bases. This CDR3 region has 13 residues. Trimming stripped 3 bases from V and 6 bases from J, with 11 bases between. CDR3 protein: CASSFGGWSEAFF. The CDR3, as DNA: TGTGCCAGCAGTTTCGGGGGGTGGTCTGAAGCTTTCTTT.

This chain links TRBV10-2 with TRBJ1-1, with TRBD1 identical over 10 bases. The germline CDR1 and CDR2 sequences are WSHSY and SAAADI. CDR3 size: 15 residues. V shed 6 bases and J 1 base; nucleotides not matched to a gene: 5. CDR3 sequence: CASSLRDRGNTEAFF. CDR3 sequence (DNA): TGCGCCAGCAGCCTAAGGGACAGGGGGAACACTGAAGCTTTCTTT.